The 20 T cell receptor beta chains given below trace back to one sample, sequenced in a study of blood T cell repertoires in COVID-19 (dated by TCRdb to the early 2020s). The protocol used for the library was the immunoSEQ multiplex PCR assay. TCRdb mirrors the immuneACCESS table, restricted to in-frame sequences. Some clones are absent from its copies; in checked studies, under half trace to an unresolved V gene, and the reason for the others is unknown. For this sample there are about 270,000 clones; 88% appear just once. Roughly 4% of the sample is in the top ten clones. The source material was peripheral blood. The receptor set was obtained from a man aged 60 to 69 who had recovered from COVID-19.

The J gene is TRBJ2-7, the V gene TRBV11-1, with D possibly being TRBD2 (6 bases). Germline V gene lookup returns CDR1 SGHAT and CDR2 FQDESV (reference sequence). This CDR3 has 14 residues. Trimming removed 6 bases at V and 3 bases at J, with 15 bases between. The CDR3 sequence: CASRPQPGVYEQYF. The CDR3 DNA sequence: TGTGCCAGCAGACCCCAACCGGGAGTCTACGAGCAGTACTTC.

The chain couples TRBV6-2 or TRBV6-3 to TRBJ1-1; 7 nucleotides align to TRBD1. The CDR3 is made up of 15 amino acids. J gave up 2 bases and V 4 bases, and 7 bases lay outside the gene matches. Per the germline V gene, CDR1 is MNHEY and CDR2 is SVGEGT. CDR3 region: CASSSGGTVNTEAFF. The CDR3 DNA reads as TGTGCCAGCAGTTCGGGCGGGACAGTCAACACTGAAGCTTTCTTT.

There are a few counts of this clone. The chain combines TRBV29-1 with TRBJ2-7; TRBD2 matches at 16 bases. The CDR3 is 17 amino acids. V shed 7 bases and J 2 bases; nucleotides not matched to a gene: 11. Germline lookup yields CDR1 SQVTM and CDR2 ANQGSEA. CDR3 sequence (DNA): TGCAGCGCCGCCGGGACTAGCGGGGGGGTTCCGCCCTACGAGCAGTACTTC. Its protein is CSAAGTSGGVPPYEQYF.

The rearrangement links TRBV6-5 to TRBJ2-7, with D maybe TRBD1 (6 bases). V was clipped by 6 bases and J by 1 base, with 10 bases between them. The CDR3 is 13 amino acids. In germline, CDR1 is MNHEY, CDR2 SVGAGI. CDR3 bases: TGTGCCAGCAGGGTGGGACAATCCTACGAGCAGTACTTC. It specifies CASRVGQSYEQYF.

This rearrangement joins TRBV11-2 to TRBJ1-5; D is possibly TRBD1 (6 bases). CDR1 and CDR2 (germline): SGHAT, FQNNGV. Trimming left V 4 bases short and J 5 bases short, with 12 bases between. This CDR3 comprises 14 residues. The CDR3 DNA sequence: TGTGCCAGCAGCTCCTCAGGGGTTTATCAGCCCCAGCATTTT. Translating it yields CASSSSGVYQPQHF.

The V and J genes are TRBV9 and TRBJ2-7, with D possibly TRBD1 on 6 matching bases. This CDR3 contains 15 residues. Germline loops: CDR1 SGDLS, CDR2 YYNGEE. V lost 4 bases and J 5 bases, leaving 19 bases between the germline ends. This CDR3 is CASSYTGRAGDEQYF. CDR3 DNA: TGTGCCAGCAGCTATACAGGGCGGGCAGGGGACGAGCAGTACTTC.

Comments on this clone: One junction end does not reproduce the germline sequence, and a read error may be involved. This sample also contains other DNA sequences that code for the same CDR3. J is TRBJ2-7 and V is TRBV30, with 7 bases that match TRBD1. CDR1 and CDR2 from the germline V gene are GTSNPN and SVGIG (reference sequence). The CDR3 totals 15 residues. The CDR3 DNA reads TGTGCCTGGAGTGTACTCCTAGCAGGGGGATACTCCCCCAACTTC. It codes for CAWSVLLAGGYSPNF. The variable domain in full, with the rest retrieved from reference TRBV30 and TRBJ2-7, is SQTIHQWPATLVQPVGSPLSLECTVEGTSNPNLYWYRQAAGRGLQLLFYSVGIGQISSEVPQNLSASRPQDRQFILSSKKLLLSDSGFYLCAWSVLLAGGYSPNFGPGTRLTVT.

The rearrangement links TRBV19 to TRBJ1-5; maybe TRBD1 (6 bases). In germline, CDR1 is LNHDA, CDR2 SQIVND (reference sequence). The V and J ends lost 8 bases and 6 bases respectively, with 20 bases between them. CDR3 size: 15 residues. The CDR3 sequence is CASDPGRGGGQPQHF. CDR3 bases: TGTGCCAGTGACCCAGGGAGGGGAGGGGGTCAGCCCCAGCATTTT.

The rearrangement joins TRBV6-5 to TRBJ1-2, with 9 bases lining up with TRBD1. The V and J ends lost 8 bases and 5 bases, in that order; junction bases with no gene match: 9. CDR3 length equals 14 residues. Germline CDR1 and CDR2: MNHEY and SVGAGI. CDR3 bases: TGTGCCAGCGCAGGGACAGGGAGAGATTATGGCTACACCTTC. Protein product: CASAGTGRDYGYTF.

This clone was recorded once. The CDR3 loop is CASSPLRWVTVPGHADQPLAFF. CDR3 bases: TGCGCCAGCAGTCCCCTCCGGTGGGTAACCGTCCCGGGACATGCTGACCAACCCCTAGCTTTCTTT. V gene TRBV23-1 combines with J gene TRBJ1-1; weak D call: TRBD1 (6 bases). TRBV23-1 has ORF status, its function being uncertain. V lost 4 bases and J lost 10, with 43 bases in between. The CDR3 consists of 22 residues.

This sequence joins TRBV30 and TRBJ1-2; tentative D call: TRBD1 (6 bases). Germline V gene sequence: CDR1 GTSNPN, CDR2 SVGIG (reference sequence). Trimming took 5 bases from V and 5 from J, leaving 21 bases between them. The CDR3 is 15 residues long. As DNA, the CDR3 is TGTGCCTGGGTACCTTCTGGACAGCCTATTTATGGCTACACCTTC. Its translation: CAWVPSGQPIYGYTF.

The rearrangement uses TRBV12-2 and TRBJ2-7; TRBD1 was called by the table and not checked on the DNA. TRBV12-2 is labeled a pseudogene. The CDR3 runs 12 residues. In nucleotides, the CDR3 is TGTGCAAGTCGCTCCCCAGGTTACGAGCAGTACTTC. As protein: CASRSPGYEQYF.

This chain connects TRBV5-1 to TRBJ2-1; 8 bases match TRBD2. Trimming removed 0 bases from V and 8 bases from J; junction bases left unmatched: 13. The CDR3 has 17 amino acids. From germline, CDR1 is SGHRS and CDR2 YFSETQ. The chain's CDR3 is CASSLGPRGGFEDEQFF. As DNA, the CDR3 is TGCGCCAGCAGCTTGGGACCACGGGGGGGCTTTGAGGATGAGCAGTTCTTC.

The chain combines TRBV11-1 with TRBJ1-6; no clear D. CDR3 length: 15 amino acids. V was clipped by 6 bases and J by 10 bases, with 19 bases between them. The germline V gene has CDR1 SGHAT and CDR2 FQDESV (reference sequence). The CDR3 region is CASRPTGSYRSPLHF. In DNA form, the CDR3 reads TGTGCCAGCAGACCAACCGGGAGCTATAGGTCACCCCTCCACTTT.

The genes are TRBV6-5 and TRBJ1-1; 9 nucleotides agree with TRBD1. Germline lookup yields CDR1 MNHEY and CDR2 SVGAGI. The CDR3 contains 15 residues. Losses at the gene ends were 7 bases for V and 6 bases for J; bases not matched to a gene: 12. This CDR3 is CASIPPGTGSPEAFF. In DNA, the CDR3 is TGTGCCAGCATCCCCCCCGGGACAGGGTCCCCTGAAGCTTTCTTT.

The rearrangement joins TRBV10-3 to TRBJ1-3; no clear D gene. This CDR3 is 12 amino acids long. The germline V and J ends were trimmed by 11 bases and 0 bases, with 8 bases remaining between them. Germline CDR1 ENHRY, CDR2 SYGVKD. The CDR3 DNA reads TGTGCCGTTCTTAACTCTGGAAACACCATATATTTT. It specifies CAVLNSGNTIYF.

CDR3: CASSGGAIDTQYF. CDR3 DNA: TGTGCCAGTAGCGGGGGGGCGATAGATACGCAGTATTTT. The gene calls are TRBV19 and TRBJ2-3; 8 positions agree with TRBD2. The CDR3 loop spans 13 amino acids. Germline-derived CDR1 and CDR2 are LNHDA and SQIVND (reference sequence). J gave up 5 bases and V 6 bases, and 4 bases lay outside the gene matches.

As DNA, the CDR3 is TGTGCCAGCACCCAGGTGGTTAGAAATTCACCCCTCCACTTT. Protein: CASTQVVRNSPLHF. The chain combines TRBV6-6 with TRBJ1-6, with D unresolved. Trimming cost V 7 bases and J 7 bases, with 14 bases left between them. Germline V gene lookup returns CDR1 MNHNY and CDR2 SVGAGI (reference sequence). The CDR3 contains 14 residues.

This clone appeared a single time. The V and J genes are TRBV7-8 and TRBJ1-2; 10 bases align to TRBD1. Trimming took 5 bases from V and 7 from J; bases not matched to a gene: 13. The CDR3 totals 16 residues. Germline lookup yields CDR1 SGHVS and CDR2 FQNEAQ. The DNA for the CDR3 is TGTGCCAGCAGCGGCACCGGGACAGGGGAGTTAGTTGGCTACACCTTC. Amino acid sequence: CASSGTGTGELVGYTF. Full variable domain (remainder filled in from reference TRBV7-8 and TRBJ1-2): GAGVSQSPRYKVAKRGQDVALRCDPISGHVSLFWYQQALGQGPEFLTYFQNEAQLDKSGLPSDRFFAERPEGSVSTLKIQRTQQEDSAVYLCASSGTGTGELVGYTFGSGTRLTVV.

In its sample, this clone was seen once. CDR3 region: CASSLETAYEQYF. As DNA, the CDR3 is TGCGCCAGCAGCTTGGAGACAGCTTACGAGCAGTACTTC. The chain uses TRBV5-1 and TRBJ2-7; maybe TRBD1 (5 bases). Germline V gives CDR1 SGHRS, CDR2 YFSETQ. V lost 0 bases and J 4 bases, leaving 8 bases between the germline ends. The CDR3 totals 13 residues.